The following is a T cell receptor (beta chain) sequence with its context. Antigen specificity is unknown. Trimming took off 5 bases at V and 4 bases at J, with 14 bases between the two ends. Germline CDR1 is SGHVS and CDR2 is FNYEAQ. The CDR3 spans 14 residues. This specimen comes from a study of T-cell reconstitution after alpha-beta-depleted transplantation in children. Unique molecular identifiers were incorporated during preparation of the TCRbeta library. TCRdb independently ran MiXCR on the PCR reads; one entry per CDR3 protein. This sample has fewer than 550,000 distinct CDR3 sequences, with 10% found just once. Study-level results: Elevated TCRbeta diversity at day 60 was traced, in some patients, to surviving recipient T cells and thymic progenitors. There were reportedly several hundred expanded graft clones from which alpha-beta T cells came about two months after transplant.

The chain links TRBV7-6 to TRBJ1-1, with D maybe TRBD1 (5 bases). The receptor was isolated from a child aged 2 to 10 with inherited bone marrow failure, due to receive a stem cell transplant. The specimen comprised PBMCs, sampled before TCRalphabeta/CD19-depleted stem cell transplant. CDR3 coding DNA: TGTGCCAGCAGCCCCTCTGGGGGGGTCACTGAAGCTTTCTTT. It specifies CASSPSGGVTEAFF. Together with reference TRBV7-6 and TRBJ1-1, the CDR3 gives the full variable domain: GAGVSQSPRYKVTKRGQDVALRCDPISGHVSLYWYRQALGQGPEFLTYFNYEAQQDKSGLPNDRFSAERPEGSISTLTIQRTEQRDSAMYRCASSPSGGVTEAFFGQGTRLTVV.